These 16 T cell receptor beta chains came from one sample sequenced in a study of cytomegalovirus exposure and HLA in healthy donors. Primers for the PCR totalled 60 Vbeta and 13 Jbeta. TCRdb's table, derived via immunoSEQ multiplex PCR, lists solely in-frame clones and lacks some. This repertoire shows about 100,000 clones, over 60% found once; its top ten account for approximately 5%. Sequencing was performed on PBMCs. The receptors come from a man aged 55 to 69 in good health and CMV-seropositive.

CDR3 in DNA: TGTGCCTGGAGCGCTTGGGGACAGGGGTCACCCCTCCACTTT. Protein product: CAWSAWGQGSPLHF. This sequence joins TRBV30 and TRBJ1-6; 10 bases line up with TRBD1. Germline-derived CDR1 and CDR2 are GTSNPN and SVGIG (reference sequence). V was pared by 3 bases and J by 10 bases, with 6 bases of the junction left unmatched. The CDR3 totals 14 residues.

V and J are TRBV4-3 and TRBJ2-1, with 8 bases matching TRBD2. V dropped 1 base and J dropped 1; count of bases not matched to a gene: 6. The germline V gene encodes CDR1 LGHNA and CDR2 YSLEER. The CDR3 spans 17 residues. DNA of the CDR3: TGCGCCAGCAGCCAAGCAGGCGGGGGGTTATCCTACAATGAGCAGTTCTTC. This codes for CASSQAGGGLSYNEQFF.

This clone turned up a few times. The genes are TRBV28 and TRBJ2-7; 8 positions agree with TRBD1. The CDR3 loop spans 16 amino acids. Losses at the gene ends were 5 bases for V and 7 bases for J; bases not matched to a gene: 16. The V gene's germline CDR1 is MDHEN and CDR2 SYDVKM. CDR3 coding DNA: TGTGCCAGCAGTCTCGTTAACTTGACAGGGGAGGCAGAGCAGTACTTC. Amino acids: CASSLVNLTGEAEQYF.

The chain joins TRBV29-1 to TRBJ2-1; 8 nucleotides agree with TRBD1. The V gene's germline CDR1 is SQVTM and CDR2 ANQGSEA. The ends lost 6 bases at V and 6 bases at J; junction bases unmatched: 10. The CDR3 has 14 residues. The CDR3 region is CSVIDRGPPNEQFF. In DNA, the CDR3 is TGCAGCGTGATCGACAGGGGTCCCCCCAATGAGCAGTTCTTC.

This chain joins TRBV5-1 and TRBJ2-1; TRBD1 matches at 9 bases. Germline trimming cut 1 base from V and 6 bases from J; bases unmatched to any gene: 14. Germline V gene data show CDR1 as SGHRS and CDR2 as YFSETQ. CDR3 length equals 18 residues. CDR3 in DNA: TGCGCCAGCAGCTTGAGTGTGGTTGGGGACAGGGTTTTCAATGAGCAGTTCTTC. Residues: CASSLSVVGDRVFNEQFF.

The rearrangement uses TRBV5-1 and TRBJ2-2; possible D gene TRBD2, 5 bases. Germline CDR1 and CDR2: SGHRS and YFSETQ. The V end lost 2 bases, the J end lost 5 bases, and 13 bases lay between the germline ends. The CDR3 covers 15 residues. CDR3 protein: CASSLGLPGTGELFF. The CDR3 DNA reads as TGCGCCAGCAGCTTAGGACTGCCGGGAACCGGGGAGCTGTTTTTT. Based on the CDR3 plus reference TRBV5-1 and TRBJ2-2, the full variable domain is KAGVTQTPRYLIKTRGQQVTLSCSPISGHRSVSWYQQTPGQGLQFLFEYFSETQRNKGNFPGRFSGRQFSNSRSEMNVSTLELGDSALYLCASSLGLPGTGELFFGEGSRLTVL.

V usage is TRBV7-2 and J usage is TRBJ2-1; 12 bases map to TRBD2. The V gene's germline CDR1 is SGHTA and CDR2 FQGNSA. The CDR3 is made up of 19 amino acids. J gave up 5 bases and V 2 bases, and 13 bases lay outside the gene matches. The CDR3 DNA reads as TGTGCCAGCAGCTTAATCGGCAGGCGGCTAGCGGGGGGGAACAATGAGCAGTTCTTC. Encoded protein: CASSLIGRRLAGGNNEQFF.

The chain joins TRBV14 to TRBJ2-7, with TRBD1 matching over 8 bases. The CDR3 length is 15 residues. Trimming removed 1 base from V and 10 bases from J; junction bases left unmatched: 12. Germline CDR1 is SGHDN and CDR2 is FVKESK. The DNA for the CDR3 is TGTGCCAGCAGCCAAGGTTCAGGGGGCAAACTGGGACAGTACTTC. Protein: CASSQGSGGKLGQYF.

DNA of the CDR3: TGTGCCAGCAGGCCCTACGGGGTCAGAGACAATGAGCAGTTCTTC. This gives the protein CASRPYGVRDNEQFF. The rearrangement links TRBV6-5 to TRBJ2-1; D is perhaps TRBD2 (5 bases). Germline V gene lookup returns CDR1 MNHEY and CDR2 SVGAGI. This CDR3 comprises 15 residues. V shed 6 bases and J shed 5 bases, with 17 bases lying between them.

In the case of this clone: One end of the junction fails to match germline, which may point to a read error. The J gene is TRBJ1-1, the V gene TRBV7-8; D might be TRBD1 (5 bases). The CDR3 loop spans 14 amino acids. Germline V lookup: CDR1 SGHVS, CDR2 FQNEAQ. This CDR3 reads CASSLEEGRTEAFF. In DNA form, the CDR3 reads TGTGCCAGCAGTTTAGAGGAGGGGAGGACTGAAGCTTTCTTT.

With respect to this clone: The sample carries other DNA sequences with the same CDR3. This chain uses TRBV4-3 with TRBJ2-3, with TRBD2 identical over 11 bases. This CDR3 region has 18 residues. CDR1 and CDR2 (germline): LGHNA, YSLEER. The trim removed 2 bases at V and 2 bases at J, leaving 9 bases unmatched. CDR3 bases: TGCGCCAGCAGCCAAACCCGACTAGCGGGATTTCTCACAGATACGCAGTATTTT. Protein sequence: CASSQTRLAGFLTDTQYF.

J is TRBJ2-1 and V is TRBV28; a possible D gene is TRBD1 (7 bases). Germline V gene lookup returns CDR1 MDHEN and CDR2 SYDVKM. The ends were cut back, 7 bases at V and 0 bases at J, with 10 bases in the middle. CDR3 length: 14 amino acids. CDR3 protein: CASTQGGSYNEQFF. The CDR3, as DNA: TGTGCCAGCACCCAGGGGGGCTCCTACAATGAGCAGTTCTTC.

The chain is built from TRBV20-1 and TRBJ1-4; D call uncertain. Germline V gene data show CDR1 as DFQATT and CDR2 as SNEGSKA (reference sequence). This CDR3 has 11 residues. The V gene lost 3 bases and the J gene lost 7 bases, with 6 bases spanning the gap. The CDR3 region is CSARRGEKLFF. In DNA, the CDR3 is TGCAGTGCTAGGCGGGGTGAAAAACTGTTTTTT.

J is TRBJ2-2 and V is TRBV25-1; 9 bases agree with TRBD1. Germline V gene sequence: CDR1 MGHDK, CDR2 SYGVNS. The CDR3 sequence is 16 residues long. V was clipped by 1 base and J by 7 bases; unmatched bases: 7. The CDR3 sequence is CASSEWGGTGHGELFF. CDR3 coding DNA: TGTGCCAGCAGTGAATGGGGCGGGACAGGGCACGGGGAGCTGTTTTTT.

The chain joins TRBV5-4 to TRBJ1-4, with 9 bases identical to TRBD1. The V gene's germline CDR1 is SGHNT and CDR2 YYREEE (reference sequence). The CDR3 covers 15 residues. With V trimmed by 2 bases and J by 7 bases, 6 bases remained unmatched. The CDR3 nucleotides are TGTGCCAGCAGCTTACAGGGGGCGCGGGGTGAAAAACTGTTTTTT. Translated: CASSLQGARGEKLFF.

CDR3 nucleotides: TGCGCCAGCAGTGAGTCGGCGGGGGGGGTCACAGATACGCAGTATTTT. Protein product: CASSESAGGVTDTQYF. This chain joins TRBV10-1 and TRBJ2-3; TRBD2 matches at 9 bases. Germline V gene sequence: CDR1 WNHNN, CDR2 SYGVQD (reference sequence). The length of the CDR3 is 16 residues. J lost 2 bases, V lost 0 bases, and 3 bases had no gene match.